The 4 T cell receptor beta chains in this list originate from one sample, sequenced in a study of OX40 agonist ivuxolimab in advanced cancers. Library preparation was by the immunoSEQ multiplex PCR assay. Drawn from immuneACCESS, this table holds only the in-frame rearrangements with V and J called that TCRdb kept. Clones are partly lost; checked studies trace under half to an unresolved V gene and leave the rest unexplained. The table for this sample lists about 76,000 clones; less than 90% of them were counted only once. In total, the top ten clones hold about 3% of the sample. The specimen comprised CD4+ or CD8+ T cells sorted from blood, sampled in a trial of the OX40 agonist ivuxolimab. The receptors derive from an adult with an advanced solid tumor such as melanoma, head and neck, liver or kidney cancer.

The chain is built from TRBV19 and TRBJ2-7, with a weak D call TRBD2 (6 bases). Trimming took 6 bases from V and 4 from J, leaving 16 bases between them. CDR3 length: 14 residues. Germline lookup yields CDR1 LNHDA and CDR2 SQIVND (reference sequence). The CDR3 is CASREIGSGYEQYF. CDR3 DNA: TGTGCCAGTAGGGAAATCGGGAGCGGATACGAGCAGTACTTC.

This sequence joins TRBV18 and TRBJ1-2; unclear D gene. Trimming pared 2 bases from V and 0 bases from J, leaving 4 bases between. CDR3 length equals 13 residues. Germline V gene lookup returns CDR1 KGHSH and CDR2 LQKENI. CDR3 loop: CASSPEPNYGYTF. The DNA of the CDR3 is TGTGCCAGCTCACCAGAGCCTAACTATGGCTACACCTTC.

The chain links TRBV27 to TRBJ2-1; D remains ambiguous. This CDR3 spans 13 amino acids. Germline CDR1 MNHEY, CDR2 SMNVEV (reference sequence). Between the trimmed V and J ends, which lost 6 bases and 8 bases, there was a span of 14 bases. The CDR3 spells CASSSVSYDEQFF. CDR3 DNA: TGTGCCAGCAGCTCGGTGTCATATGATGAGCAGTTCTTC.

This chain uses TRBV25-1 with TRBJ1-5, with D possibly being TRBD1 (5 bases). The CDR3 length is 13 residues. In germline, CDR1 is MGHDK, CDR2 SYGVNS. V was trimmed by 5 bases and J by 5 bases, leaving 10 bases between them. This CDR3 reads CASSQGDHQPQHF. The CDR3 nucleotides are TGTGCCAGCAGTCAGGGTGATCATCAGCCCCAGCATTTT.